One sample yielded the 13 T cell receptor beta chains listed below, sequenced in a study of shared clonotypes between healthy human individuals. TCRdb's copy holds only in-frame clones and misses some; the assay was immunoSEQ multiplex PCR. The sample consists of hundreds of thousands of clones, around 73% of them appearing once. The sequencing input was memory CD4+ T cells sorted from blood. Sample subset: CD45RA-negative fraction. Receptors originate from a woman in her thirties in good health.

The chain couples TRBV29-1 to TRBJ2-2, with a weak D call TRBD2 (5 bases). Trimming removed 8 bases at V and 3 bases at J, with 16 bases between. The CDR3 spans 14 residues. Germline V CDR1 and CDR2: SQVTM, ANQGSEA. CDR3 sequence (DNA): TGCAGCACCGGGGAGCAATTGGACACCGGGGAGCTGTTTTTT. Protein sequence: CSTGEQLDTGELFF.

This clone showed up just once. Other DNA sequences from this sample encode an identical CDR3 as well. V and J are TRBV28 and TRBJ2-7, with TRBD2 matching over 11 bases. Germline assignment: CDR1 MDHEN and CDR2 SYDVKM. The CDR3 has 15 residues. The V gene end was trimmed by 6 bases and the J gene end by 0 bases; junction bases not matched to a gene: 4. CDR3 loop: CASRPTSGGSYEQYF. Here the CDR3 DNA reads TGTGCCAGCAGGCCAACTAGCGGGGGCTCCTACGAGCAGTACTTC.

The gene calls are TRBV2 and TRBJ2-7, with a tentative D call TRBD2 (7 bases). Germline lookup yields CDR1 SNHLY and CDR2 FYNNEI. Trimming removed 4 bases at V and 5 bases at J, with 15 bases between. The CDR3 is 14 residues long. The CDR3 sequence: CASSVTGRGDEQYF. CDR3 sequence (DNA): TGTGCCAGCAGTGTCACAGGGAGGGGCGACGAGCAGTACTTC.

This rearrangement joins TRBV6-5 to TRBJ2-2; D is possibly TRBD1 (5 bases). The germline V gene encodes CDR1 MNHEY and CDR2 SVGAGI. The CDR3 runs to 16 residues. Trimming shortened V by 0 bases and J by 2 bases, and 10 bases separated the two germline ends. Written as DNA, the CDR3 is TGTGCCAGCAGTTACTCCCCTTGGACAAACACCGGGGAGCTGTTTTTT. It translates to CASSYSPWTNTGELFF.

This clone was picked up many times. V and J are TRBV28 and TRBJ2-2; 7 bases are a match to TRBD1. CDR3 length: 15 residues. Trimming removed 3 bases from V and 1 base from J; junction bases left unmatched: 2. Germline lookup yields CDR1 MDHEN and CDR2 SYDVKM. The CDR3 loop is CASSFGTENTGELFF. The CDR3 bases are TGTGCCAGCAGTTTCGGGACAGAGAACACCGGGGAGCTGTTTTTT.

This clone was observed many times. The same CDR3 can be traced to other DNA sequences in this sample. The CDR3 protein is CASSQVGGSGYNEQFF. Here the CDR3 DNA reads TGCGCCAGCAGCCAAGTTGGCGGGAGTGGTTACAATGAGCAGTTCTTC. V and J are TRBV4-1 and TRBJ2-1; 7 bases fit TRBD2. Germline values: CDR1 MGHRA, CDR2 YSYEKL. CDR3 length: 16 residues. The J segment lost 4 bases and the V segment lost 1 base, leaving 7 bases of the junction unmatched.

The V and J genes are TRBV27 and TRBJ1-1; D perhaps matches TRBD1 (6 bases). Germline-derived CDR1 and CDR2 are MNHEY and SMNVEV (reference sequence). CDR3 length equals 15 residues. Trimming cost V 1 base and J 6 bases, with 15 bases left between them. CDR3 sequence reads: CASSLWGAAGAEAFF. The CDR3 region has the DNA TGTGCCAGCAGTTTATGGGGGGCGGCGGGGGCTGAAGCTTTCTTT.

This rearrangement joins TRBV7-2 to TRBJ2-7, with D possibly being TRBD2 (6 bases). The CDR3 is 13 amino acids. Germline values: CDR1 SGHTA, CDR2 FQGNSA. The V and J ends lost 5 bases and 0 bases respectively, with 8 bases between them. This CDR3 reads CASSRDFSYEQYF. CDR3 coding DNA: TGTGCCAGCAGCAGGGACTTCTCCTACGAGCAGTACTTC.

This chain links TRBV28 with TRBJ1-4, with 8 nucleotides matching TRBD1. CDR1 and CDR2 (germline): MDHEN, SYDVKM. Germline trimming cut 3 bases from V and 7 bases from J; bases unmatched to any gene: 7. The CDR3 extends over 15 amino acids. Here the CDR3 DNA reads TGTGCCAGCAGTTTCGCCCAGGGGGCTTTTGAAAAACTGTTTTTT. It codes for CASSFAQGAFEKLFF. Full variable domain (outside the CDR3, taken from reference TRBV28 and TRBJ1-4): DVKVTQSSRYLVKRTGEKVFLECVQDMDHENMFWYRQDPGLGLRLIYFSYDVKMKEKGDIPEGYSVSREKKERFSLILESASTNQTSMYLCASSFAQGAFEKLFFGSGTQLSVL.

The chain is built from TRBV5-1 and TRBJ1-1; D is possibly TRBD1 (5 bases). V dropped 2 bases and J dropped 0 bases, with 8 bases sitting between them. Germline V lookup: CDR1 SGHRS, CDR2 YFSETQ. The CDR3 is 14 amino acids. The CDR3 DNA reads TGCGCCAGCAGCTTCGGGGCAGTGAACACTGAAGCTTTCTTT. It yields the protein CASSFGAVNTEAFF.

The V and J genes are TRBV2 and TRBJ1-5; tentatively, D is TRBD1 (5 bases). There are 16 residues in the CDR3. Germline V lookup: CDR1 SNHLY, CDR2 FYNNEI. Between the trimmed V and J ends, which lost 6 bases and 4 bases, there was a span of 19 bases. DNA for the CDR3: TGTGCCAGCAGCTCCGGGTGGCGCGGGGGAAATCAGCCCCAGCATTTT. As protein: CASSSGWRGGNQPQHF. Filled out from reference TRBV2 and TRBJ1-5, the complete variable domain reads EPEVTQTPSHQVTQMGQEVILRCVPISNHLYFYWYRQILGQKVEFLVSFYNNEISEKSEIFDDQFSVERPDGSNFTLKIRSTKLEDSAMYFCASSSGWRGGNQPQHFGDGTRLSIL.

This clone was found a few times. V is TRBV5-1 and J is TRBJ2-5, with D possibly being TRBD2 (6 bases). This CDR3 spans 14 amino acids. Trimming took off 4 bases at V and 2 bases at J, with 12 bases between the two ends. Per germline, CDR1 SGHRS and CDR2 YFSETQ. CDR3 DNA: TGCGCCAGCAGCCTGGACGGACTACAAGAGACCCAGTACTTC. Translation gives CASSLDGLQETQYF.

The rearrangement uses TRBV5-5 and TRBJ2-7, with unresolved D. This CDR3 comprises 15 residues. V was trimmed by 4 bases and J by 3 bases, leaving 17 bases between them. The germline CDR1 and CDR2 sequences are SGHKS and YYEKEE (reference sequence). CDR3 in amino acids: CASSGSRRDIYEQYF. CDR3 coding DNA: TGTGCCAGCAGCGGGTCGAGGCGAGATATCTACGAGCAGTACTTC.